This T cell receptor (beta chain) was observed in a study of T cells after yellow fever vaccination (dated by TCRdb to the late 2010s). Looking at the study overall: Libraries from fractions with low cell numbers were prepared with the SMART-Seq v4 Ultra Low Input RNA kit. To follow T-cell clones before and after primary and booster YFV17D yellow fever vaccination, bulk TCR alpha and beta repertoires were sequenced over time. Two healthy male donors made up the cohort, one aged 18 to 30 years and the other aged 30 to 40 years. Blood was collected at multiple timepoints before and after primary and secondary immunization, and bulk PBMC replicates and cell subsets were isolated. On the study overall, not on this receptor specifically: The secondary T-cell response was found to be weaker but faster than the primary response, with a peak reached on day 5 rather than on day 15. A small share of clonotypes occurred in both CD4 and CD8 compartments, likely arising from convergent recombination. After the booster, most of the clones that had expanded following primary vaccination were detected again (96% of CD4 and around 88% of CD8), which suggests that memory was broadly maintained. Computational filtering was required because FACS-sorted repertoires could contain abundant contaminating clonotypes from the bulk population. Because the study included only a couple of donors, the extent to which the findings can be generalized is limited.

Sample treatment or condition, as interpreted from the label and publication: live attenuated yellow fever vaccine strain. Two biological replicates of bulk PBMCs were collected at each blood-draw timepoint. A standard Ficoll-Paque protocol was used to isolate PBMCs from peripheral blood. TriZol was used to extract RNA from bulk PBMCs, CD4 and CD8 fractions, and dextramer-positive and dextramer-negative fractions. V has 6 bases trimmed and J has 3 bases trimmed; junction bases matching no gene number 8. The germline V gene encodes CDR1 SGHRS and CDR2 YFSETQ. From the cysteine up to the valine, the CDR3 has a length of 15 residues. Left in the record is the CDR3 DNA by itself, 45 bases read in frame from the first base. This clonotype came up a few times. Its antigen target is currently unknown. No clone much larger than this one lies a single base away; base qualities are absent. Synthesis of TCR cDNA relied on 5'RACE template switching, a step that introduced a universal primer site along with unique molecular identifiers. cDNA synthesis was primed from both the TCR alpha and TCR beta constant segments. Libraries were amplified in two PCR steps, with sample barcodes and sequencing adapters added in the second step. Sequencing of libraries was done on Illumina HiSeq 2500 (2x100 bp) or NovaSeq (2x150 bp). The original pipeline was this. Demultiplexing of reads and collapsing into UMI consensus sequences were performed with MIGEC, and V(D)J alignment was carried out with MiXCR. Vaccine-responding clonotypes were defined with edgeR using replicate PBMC samples, requiring FDR below 0.01 and a log2 fold change above 5 up to day 15. Each bulk clonotype received a CD4 or CD8 identity based on whether the sequenced CD4 or CD8 repertoire contained that clonotype at higher abundance. TCRdb reworked the public reads: Q25 trimming with fastp, MiXCR clone assembly, productive beta chains retained. Rows matching on CDR3 protein sequence are summarized as one entry with the most common DNA and genes. TCRdb's processing, not the authors', yielded these V and J calls. Present in this sample are around 530,000 distinct CDR3 sequences, about a sixth of which were seen just once. The top ten clones comprise approximately 15% of the sample.

The TCR originated in a man aged 18 to 35 who received the YFV17D yellow fever vaccine. The specimen comprised PBMCs, sampled 5 days after the first yellow fever vaccination. The chain is made from TRBV5-1 and TRBJ2-7, with TRBD1 matching 11 junction bases. The CDR3 protein is CASTLGTGGIYEQYV. The nucleotides are TGCGCCAGCACCCTCGGGACAGGGGGTATCTACGAGCAGTACGTC.